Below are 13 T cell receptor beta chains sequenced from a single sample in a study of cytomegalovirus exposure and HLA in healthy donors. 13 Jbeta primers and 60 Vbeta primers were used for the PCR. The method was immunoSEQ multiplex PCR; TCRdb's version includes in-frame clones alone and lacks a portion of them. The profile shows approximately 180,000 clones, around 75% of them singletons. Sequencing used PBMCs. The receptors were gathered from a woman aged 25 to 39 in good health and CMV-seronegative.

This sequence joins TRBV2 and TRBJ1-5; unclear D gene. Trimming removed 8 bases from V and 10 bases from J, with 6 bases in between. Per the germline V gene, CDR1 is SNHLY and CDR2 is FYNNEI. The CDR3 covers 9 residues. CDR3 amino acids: CASYFPQHF. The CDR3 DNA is TGTGCCAGCTATTTCCCCCAGCATTTT.

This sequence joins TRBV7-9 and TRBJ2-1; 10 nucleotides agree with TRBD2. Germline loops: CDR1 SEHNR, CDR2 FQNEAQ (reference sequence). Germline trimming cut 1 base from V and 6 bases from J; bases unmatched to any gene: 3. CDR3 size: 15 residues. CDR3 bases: TGTGCCAGCAGCTTAGAACTAGCGGGAATCAATGAGCAGTTCTTC. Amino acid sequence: CASSLELAGINEQFF.

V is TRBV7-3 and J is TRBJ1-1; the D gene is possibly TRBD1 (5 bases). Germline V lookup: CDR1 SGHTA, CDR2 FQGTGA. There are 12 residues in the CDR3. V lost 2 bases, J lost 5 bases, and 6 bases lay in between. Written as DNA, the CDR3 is TGTGCCAGCAGCTTACCAGGGACTGAAGCTTTCTTT. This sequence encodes CASSLPGTEAFF.

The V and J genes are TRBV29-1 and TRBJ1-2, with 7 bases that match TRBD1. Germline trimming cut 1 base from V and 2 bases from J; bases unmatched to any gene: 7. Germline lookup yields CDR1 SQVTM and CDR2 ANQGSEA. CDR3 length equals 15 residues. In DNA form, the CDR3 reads TGCAGCGTTGAAGCCGTGGGACAGCGCAACTATGGCTACACCTTC. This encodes CSVEAVGQRNYGYTF. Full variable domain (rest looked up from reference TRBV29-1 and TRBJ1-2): SAVISQKPSRDICQRGTSLTIQCQVDSQVTMMFWYRQQPGQSLTLIATANQGSEATYESGFVIDKFPISRPNLTFSTLTVSNMSPEDSSIYLCSVEAVGQRNYGYTFGSGTRLTVV.

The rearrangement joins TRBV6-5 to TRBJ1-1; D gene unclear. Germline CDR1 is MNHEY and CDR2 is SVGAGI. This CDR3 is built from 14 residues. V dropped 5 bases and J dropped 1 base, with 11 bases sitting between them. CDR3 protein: CASSGGGRNTEAFF. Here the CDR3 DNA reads TGTGCCAGCAGTGGAGGTGGACGGAACACTGAAGCTTTCTTT.

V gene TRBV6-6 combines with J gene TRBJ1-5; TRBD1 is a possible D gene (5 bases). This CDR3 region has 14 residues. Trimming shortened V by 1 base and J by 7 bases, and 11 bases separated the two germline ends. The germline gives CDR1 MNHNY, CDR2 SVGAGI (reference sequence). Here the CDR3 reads CASSYFQGWQPQHF. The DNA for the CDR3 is TGTGCCAGCAGTTACTTTCAGGGTTGGCAGCCCCAGCATTTT.

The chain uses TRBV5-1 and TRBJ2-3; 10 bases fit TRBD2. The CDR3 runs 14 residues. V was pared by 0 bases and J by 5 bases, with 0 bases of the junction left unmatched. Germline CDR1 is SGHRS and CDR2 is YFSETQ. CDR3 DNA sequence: TGCGCCAGCAGCTTGGCTAGCGGGGGAGATACGCAGTATTTT. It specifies CASSLASGGDTQYF.

The CDR3 bases are TGTGCCAGCAGCTTTGGCGAAAAACTGTTTTTT. Protein product: CASSFGEKLFF. The chain uses TRBV5-4 and TRBJ1-4; D remains unclear. This CDR3 is 11 amino acids long. CDR1 and CDR2 from the germline V gene are SGHNT and YYREEE (reference sequence). V lost 2 bases and J 8 bases, leaving 4 bases between the germline ends.

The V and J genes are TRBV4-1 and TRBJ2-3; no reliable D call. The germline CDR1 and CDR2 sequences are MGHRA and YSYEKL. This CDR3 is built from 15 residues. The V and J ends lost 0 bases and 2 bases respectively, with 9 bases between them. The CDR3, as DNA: TGCGCCAGCAGCCAAGATAGGCTAGACACAGATACGCAGTATTTT. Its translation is CASSQDRLDTDTQYF.

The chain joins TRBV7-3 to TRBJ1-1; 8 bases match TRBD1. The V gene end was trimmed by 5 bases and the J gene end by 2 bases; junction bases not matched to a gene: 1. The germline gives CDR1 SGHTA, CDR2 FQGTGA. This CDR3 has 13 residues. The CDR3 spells CASSDRGNTEAFF. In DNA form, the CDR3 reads TGTGCCAGCAGCGACAGGGGAAACACTGAAGCTTTCTTT.

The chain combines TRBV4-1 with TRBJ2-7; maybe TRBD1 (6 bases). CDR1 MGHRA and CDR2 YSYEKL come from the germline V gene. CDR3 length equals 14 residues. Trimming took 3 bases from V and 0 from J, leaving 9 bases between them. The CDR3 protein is CASSHEGDSYEQYF. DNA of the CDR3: TGCGCCAGCAGCCATGAGGGGGACTCCTACGAGCAGTACTTC.

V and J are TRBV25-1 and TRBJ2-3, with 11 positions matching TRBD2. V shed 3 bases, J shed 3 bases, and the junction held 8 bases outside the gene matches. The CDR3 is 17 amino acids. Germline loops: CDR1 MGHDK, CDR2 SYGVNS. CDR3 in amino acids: CASSDPGLAGGTDTQYF. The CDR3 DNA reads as TGTGCCAGCAGTGATCCCGGTCTAGCGGGAGGAACAGATACGCAGTATTTT.

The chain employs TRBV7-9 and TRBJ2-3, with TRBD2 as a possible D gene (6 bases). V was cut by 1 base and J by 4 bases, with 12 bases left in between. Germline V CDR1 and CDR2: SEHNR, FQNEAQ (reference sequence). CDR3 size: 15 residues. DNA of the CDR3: TGTGCCAGCAGCTTAGTTCGGGGGACGGCAGATACGCAGTATTTT. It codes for CASSLVRGTADTQYF.